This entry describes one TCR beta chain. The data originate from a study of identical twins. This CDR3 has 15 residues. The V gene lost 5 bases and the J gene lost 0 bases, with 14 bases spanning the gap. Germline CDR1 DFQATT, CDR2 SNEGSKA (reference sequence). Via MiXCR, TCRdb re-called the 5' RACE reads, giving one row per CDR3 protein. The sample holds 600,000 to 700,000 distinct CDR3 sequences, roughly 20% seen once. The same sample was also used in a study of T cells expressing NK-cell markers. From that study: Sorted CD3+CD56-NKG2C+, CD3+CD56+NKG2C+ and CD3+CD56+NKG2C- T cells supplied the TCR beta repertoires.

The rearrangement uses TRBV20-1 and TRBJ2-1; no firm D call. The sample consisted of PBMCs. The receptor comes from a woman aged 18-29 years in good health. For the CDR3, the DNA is TGCAGTGCTTCCTCACCTATGAGCTCCTACAATGAGCAGTTCTTC. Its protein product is CSASSPMSSYNEQFF.